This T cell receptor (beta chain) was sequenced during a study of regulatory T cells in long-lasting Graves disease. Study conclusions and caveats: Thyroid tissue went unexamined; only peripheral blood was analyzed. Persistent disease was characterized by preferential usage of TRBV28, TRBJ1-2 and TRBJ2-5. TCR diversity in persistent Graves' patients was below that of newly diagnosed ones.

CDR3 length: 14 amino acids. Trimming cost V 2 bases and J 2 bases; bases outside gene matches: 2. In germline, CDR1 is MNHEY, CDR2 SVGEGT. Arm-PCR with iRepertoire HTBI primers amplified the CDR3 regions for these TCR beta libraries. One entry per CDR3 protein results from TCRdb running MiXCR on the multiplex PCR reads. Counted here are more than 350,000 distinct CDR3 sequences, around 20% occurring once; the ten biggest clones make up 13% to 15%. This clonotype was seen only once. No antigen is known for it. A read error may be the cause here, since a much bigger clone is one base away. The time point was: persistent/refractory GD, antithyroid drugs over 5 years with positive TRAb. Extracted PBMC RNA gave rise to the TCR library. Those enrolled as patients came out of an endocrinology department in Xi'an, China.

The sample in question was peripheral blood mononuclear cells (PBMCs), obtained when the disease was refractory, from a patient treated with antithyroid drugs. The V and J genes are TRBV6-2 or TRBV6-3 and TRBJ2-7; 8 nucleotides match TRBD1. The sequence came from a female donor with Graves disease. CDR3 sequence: CASSYTGQAYEQYF. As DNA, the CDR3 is TGTGCCAGCAGTTACACGGGACAGGCCTACGAGCAGTACTTC.